Below, 25 T cell receptor beta chains from the same sample are listed, as sequenced in a study of cytomegalovirus exposure and HLA in healthy donors. 13 Jbeta primers and 60 Vbeta primers were used for the PCR. Profiling relied on immunoSEQ multiplex PCR, and the TCRdb table lists in-frame clones only, not all of them. The profile shows roughly 100,000 clones, 75% to 80% of them singletons. The sequencing input was PBMCs. Receptor source: a male donor in good health and CMV-seropositive.

The chain employs TRBV19 and TRBJ2-7; 8 bases agree with TRBD1. The CDR3 loop spans 15 amino acids. In germline, CDR1 is LNHDA, CDR2 SQIVND (reference sequence). The V segment lost 3 bases and the J segment 2 bases; nucleotides outside the gene matches: 6. The CDR3 reads CASSMMGQVAYEQYF. Here the CDR3 DNA reads TGTGCCAGTAGTATGATGGGACAGGTCGCCTACGAGCAGTACTTC. Supplemented by reference TRBV19 and TRBJ2-7, the full variable domain reads DGGITQSPKYLFRKEGQNVTLSCEQNLNHDAMYWYRQDPGQGLRLIYYSQIVNDFQKGDIAEGYSVSREKKESFPLTVTSAQKNPTAFYLCASSMMGQVAYEQYFGPGTRLTVT.

V is TRBV7-2 and J is TRBJ1-4, with D perhaps matching TRBD1 (5 bases). Trimming stripped 3 bases from V and 8 bases from J, with 13 bases between. The germline CDR1 and CDR2 sequences are SGHTA and FQGNSA. The length of the CDR3 is 14 residues. The CDR3 DNA sequence: TGTGCCAGCAGCTTCCAGGGAAGAGGCGAAAAACTGTTTTTT. It specifies CASSFQGRGEKLFF.

The V gene is TRBV27, the J gene TRBJ2-5, with D tentatively TRBD1 (5 bases). The CDR3 extends over 14 amino acids. V was trimmed by 2 bases and J by 5 bases, leaving 12 bases between them. The germline CDR1 and CDR2 sequences are MNHEY and SMNVEV (reference sequence). DNA for the CDR3: TGTGCCAGCAGTTTAAGGGGCTATGGGGAGACCCAGTACTTC. The encoded protein is CASSLRGYGETQYF.

The J gene is TRBJ1-4, the V gene TRBV5-1; the match to TRBD1 covers 7 bases. The CDR3 totals 15 residues. J lost 8 bases, V lost 0 bases, and 7 bases had no gene match. From germline, CDR1 is SGHRS and CDR2 YFSETQ. CDR3 DNA sequence: TGCGCCAGCAGCTTGGGGGACAGCATAAGAGAAAAACTGTTTTTT. Protein sequence: CASSLGDSIREKLFF.

The V gene is TRBV5-1, the J gene TRBJ1-5; D call uncertain. With 0 bases removed from V and 5 bases from J, the gap between germline ends came to 9 bases. The germline gives CDR1 SGHRS, CDR2 YFSETQ. This CDR3 spans 14 amino acids. The CDR3 is CASSLGGRDQPQHF. CDR3 sequence (DNA): TGCGCCAGCAGCTTGGGAGGGAGGGATCAGCCCCAGCATTTT.

The genes are TRBV7-9 and TRBJ1-4; 7 bases line up with TRBD1. Per germline, CDR1 SEHNR and CDR2 FQNEAQ (reference sequence). Trimming at V came to 4 bases and at J to 7 bases, leaving 6 bases not matched to a gene. The length of the CDR3 is 14 residues. CDR3 region: CASSSAGTAEKLFF. The CDR3 coding sequence is TGTGCCAGCAGCTCCGCCGGGACAGCTGAAAAACTGTTTTTT.

The chain links TRBV9 to TRBJ2-7; 7 nucleotides agree with TRBD1. The CDR3 spans 15 residues. J gave up 2 bases and V 0 bases, and 5 bases lay outside the gene matches. CDR1 and CDR2 (germline): SGDLS, YYNGEE. CDR3 loop: CASSVGGTAPYEQYF. CDR3 nucleotide sequence: TGTGCCAGCAGCGTAGGGGGGACAGCCCCCTACGAGCAGTACTTC.

The J gene is TRBJ2-5, the V gene TRBV23-1, with 7 bases identical to TRBD1. The J call is uncertain, as TRBJ2-7 better fits the DNA end. TRBV23-1 is an ORF for which the function is uncertain. The CDR3 consists of 17 residues. CDR3 protein: CASSQSSRGQISYEQYF. The DNA for the CDR3 is TGCGCCAGCAGTCAATCCTCTAGGGGACAGATATCCTACGAGCAGTACTTC.

The V and J genes are TRBV7-2 and TRBJ2-6, with 7 bases matching TRBD2. The CDR3 is made up of 16 amino acids. V was clipped by 5 bases and J by 2 bases; unmatched bases: 6. From germline, CDR1 is SGHTA and CDR2 FQGNSA. The CDR3 is CASSGSGVAGANVLTF. CDR3 DNA: TGTGCCAGCAGCGGGAGCGGGGTAGCTGGGGCCAACGTCCTGACTTTC.

This clone was seen a few times. CDR3 sequence: CASSEAGVRGGINIQYF. CDR3 sequence (DNA): TGTGCCAGCAGTGAAGCGGGTGTCAGGGGTGGAATAAACATTCAGTACTTC. This chain joins TRBV2 and TRBJ2-4, with D perhaps TRBD1 (6 bases). Germline V CDR1 and CDR2: SNHLY, FYNNEI. V was shortened by 0 bases and J by 6 bases, with 18 bases between the two germline ends. CDR3 length: 17 residues.

The chain couples TRBV7-3 to TRBJ2-5; 7 bases map to TRBD2. The junction had 13 bases not matched to a gene; V was cut back by 1 base and J by 5 bases. The germline gives CDR1 SGHTA, CDR2 FQGTGA. The CDR3 has 17 amino acids. The CDR3 protein is CASSLRGRAGEDETQYF. In nucleotides, the CDR3 is TGTGCCAGCAGCTTAAGGGGAAGGGCGGGAGAGGATGAGACCCAGTACTTC.

V and J are TRBV7-3 and TRBJ1-2; tentatively, D is TRBD1 (5 bases). Germline CDR1 is SGHTA and CDR2 is FQGTGA. CDR3 size: 14 residues. V lost 6 bases and J 0 bases, leaving 11 bases between the germline ends. As DNA, the CDR3 is TGTGCCAGCAGTCCCGGACACCCTAACTATGGCTACACCTTC. It yields the protein CASSPGHPNYGYTF.

V and J are TRBV5-1 and TRBJ2-7, with 11 nucleotides matching TRBD1. Losses at the gene ends were 3 bases for V and 6 bases for J; bases not matched to a gene: 8. The CDR3 is 15 amino acids. Germline CDR1 is SGHRS and CDR2 is YFSETQ. CDR3 region: CASSSSGTGGAEQYF. CDR3 coding DNA: TGCGCCAGCAGCTCTTCCGGGACAGGGGGGGCCGAGCAGTACTTC.

V usage is TRBV6-5 and J usage is TRBJ1-1; no reliable D call. Germline CDR1 MNHEY, CDR2 SVGAGI. The germline V and J ends were trimmed by 6 bases and 6 bases, with 11 bases remaining between them. The CDR3 spans 12 residues. The CDR3 protein is CASSSEVAEAFF. The CDR3 nucleotides are TGTGCCAGCAGCTCCGAGGTGGCTGAAGCTTTCTTT.

The chain employs TRBV20-1 and TRBJ1-1; D gene unclear. The CDR3 sequence is 11 residues long. The germline V and J ends were trimmed by 5 bases and 4 bases, with 8 bases remaining between them. Germline CDR1 reads DFQATT; CDR2 reads SNEGSKA (reference sequence). CDR3 sequence reads: CSAPRLTEAFF. DNA of the CDR3: TGCAGTGCTCCACGACTCACTGAAGCTTTCTTT.

The chain uses TRBV7-9 and TRBJ2-2, with 9 bases fitting TRBD2. V lost 4 bases and J lost 4; bases outside the gene matches: 7. Germline V gives CDR1 SEHNR, CDR2 FQNEAQ (reference sequence). The CDR3 runs to 16 residues. The CDR3, as DNA: TGTGCCAGCAGCTACCCCAGCGGGAGGATCACCGGGGAGCTGTTTTTT. This gives the protein CASSYPSGRITGELFF.

The genes are TRBV6-4 and TRBJ1-6; D is unclear. There are 13 residues in the CDR3. CDR1 is MRHNA, CDR2 SNTAGT, per germline. Trimming took off 2 bases at V and 7 bases at J, with 6 bases between the two ends. Here the CDR3 DNA reads TGTGCCAGCAGTGACGTGGAGAATTCACCCCTCCACTTT. It yields the protein CASSDVENSPLHF.

The chain has TRBV9 and TRBJ1-3; a weak D match, TRBD1 (5 bases). The CDR3 has 17 residues. The V end was cut by 2 bases, the J end by 3 bases, with 18 bases between. In germline, CDR1 is SGDLS, CDR2 YYNGEE. CDR3 protein: CASSVGSPGNGGNTIYF. The CDR3 coding sequence is TGTGCCAGCAGCGTTGGATCCCCAGGGAACGGTGGAAACACCATATATTTT.

The rearrangement links TRBV6-5 to TRBJ2-1; TRBD2 is a possible D gene (6 bases). Trimming shortened V by 3 bases and J by 4 bases, and 16 bases separated the two germline ends. In germline, CDR1 is MNHEY, CDR2 SVGAGI. The CDR3 totals 16 residues. In DNA, the CDR3 is TGTGCCAGCAGTTATTCTTCCCGCGGGATTTACAATGAGCAGTTCTTC. Amino acids: CASSYSSRGIYNEQFF.

The V and J genes are TRBV7-9 and TRBJ2-3; a weak D match, TRBD1 (6 bases). V shed 5 bases and J shed 0 bases, with 15 bases lying between them. The CDR3 is 16 amino acids. Germline V lookup: CDR1 SEHNR, CDR2 FQNEAQ (reference sequence). The CDR3 sequence: CASSPGWTASTDTQYF. The CDR3 nucleotides are TGTGCCAGCAGCCCGGGATGGACAGCCAGCACAGATACGCAGTATTTT.

The CDR3 spells CASSLVTRATGELFF. For the CDR3, the DNA is TGTGCCAGCAGCTTAGTGACCAGGGCTACCGGGGAGCTGTTTTTT. The chain carries TRBV7-6 and TRBJ2-2, with a tentative D call TRBD1 (5 bases). Germline CDR1 is SGHVS and CDR2 is FNYEAQ. This CDR3 has 15 residues. V lost 1 base and J lost 5, with 11 bases in between.

The V and J genes are TRBV5-1 and TRBJ2-1; 7 nucleotides match TRBD2. J gave up 3 bases and V 4 bases, and 10 bases lay outside the gene matches. Germline V CDR1 and CDR2: SGHRS, YFSETQ. The CDR3 spans 16 residues. For the CDR3, the DNA is TGCGCCAGCAGCGTGACTAGCCCCGGGGTCTACAATGAGCAGTTCTTC. It codes for CASSVTSPGVYNEQFF.

The V gene is TRBV6-6, the J gene TRBJ1-1; perhaps TRBD1 as D (6 bases). Germline V gene lookup returns CDR1 MNHNY and CDR2 SVGAGI (reference sequence). This CDR3 comprises 13 residues. The V and J ends lost 4 bases and 11 bases respectively, with 17 bases between them. The CDR3 here is CASSSPQGMRAFF. The CDR3, as DNA: TGTGCCAGCAGTTCCCCGCAGGGGATGCGCGCTTTCTTT.

This chain links TRBV7-6 with TRBJ1-3; D gene uncertain. CDR1 is SGHVS and CDR2 is FNYEAQ in the germline V gene. This CDR3 is 16 amino acids long. V was trimmed by 5 bases and J by 4 bases, leaving 18 bases between them. CDR3 DNA: TGTGCCAGCAGCCTCCCCTTTGCGGGGAAGGGAAACACCATATATTTT. This translates into CASSLPFAGKGNTIYF.

This clone has only one observation. The chain links TRBV4-3 to TRBJ2-7, with 8 bases that match TRBD1. V lost 4 bases to trimming and J lost 0 bases; unmatched junction nucleotides: 20. The CDR3 consists of 20 residues. From germline, CDR1 is LGHNA and CDR2 YSLEER. The CDR3 nucleotides read TGCGCCAGCAGCCTCTGGGTTTCGACAGGGGACTCCTGGAGCTCCTACGAGCAGTACTTC. This gives the protein CASSLWVSTGDSWSSYEQYF.